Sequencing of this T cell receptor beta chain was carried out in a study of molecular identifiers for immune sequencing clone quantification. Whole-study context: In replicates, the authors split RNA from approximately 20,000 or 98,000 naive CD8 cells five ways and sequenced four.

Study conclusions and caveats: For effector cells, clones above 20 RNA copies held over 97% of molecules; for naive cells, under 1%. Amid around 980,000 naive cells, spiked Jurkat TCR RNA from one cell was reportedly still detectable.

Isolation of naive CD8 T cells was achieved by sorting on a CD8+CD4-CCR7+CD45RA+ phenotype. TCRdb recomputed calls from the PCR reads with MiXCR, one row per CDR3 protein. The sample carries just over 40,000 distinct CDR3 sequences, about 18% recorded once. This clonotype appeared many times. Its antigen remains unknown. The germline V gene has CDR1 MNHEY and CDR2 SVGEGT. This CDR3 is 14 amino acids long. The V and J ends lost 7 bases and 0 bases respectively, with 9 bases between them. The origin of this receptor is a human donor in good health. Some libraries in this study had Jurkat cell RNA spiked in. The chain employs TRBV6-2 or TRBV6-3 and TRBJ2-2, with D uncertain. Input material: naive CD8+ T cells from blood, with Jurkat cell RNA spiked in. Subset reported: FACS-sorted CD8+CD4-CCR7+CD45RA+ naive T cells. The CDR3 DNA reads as TGTGCCAGCACCGACGCCGCGAACACCGGGGAGCTGTTTTTT. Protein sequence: CASTDAANTGELFF.